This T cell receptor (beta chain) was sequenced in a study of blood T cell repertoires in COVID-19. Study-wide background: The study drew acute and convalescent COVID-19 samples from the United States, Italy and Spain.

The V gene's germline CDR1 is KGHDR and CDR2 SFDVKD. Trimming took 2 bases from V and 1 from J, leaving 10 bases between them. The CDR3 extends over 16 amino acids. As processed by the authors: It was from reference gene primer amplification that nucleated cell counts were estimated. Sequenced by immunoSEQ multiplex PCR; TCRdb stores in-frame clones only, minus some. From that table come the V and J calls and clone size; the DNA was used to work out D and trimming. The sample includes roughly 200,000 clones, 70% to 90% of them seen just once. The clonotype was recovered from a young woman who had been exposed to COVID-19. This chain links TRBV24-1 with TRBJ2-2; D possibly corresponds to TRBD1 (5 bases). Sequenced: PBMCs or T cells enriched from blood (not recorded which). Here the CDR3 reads CATSDWGDRNTGELFF. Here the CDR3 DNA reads TGTGCCACCAGTGATTGGGGCGACAGGAACACCGGGGAGCTGTTTTTT.